This TCR beta chain was sequenced during a study of cytomegalovirus exposure and HLA in healthy donors (dated by TCRdb to the late 2010s). About the full investigation: According to an earlier analysis of several hundred of the donors, about 180 million T cells yielded 95 million to 140 million unique TCR beta sequences and about 280 Gb of sequence data. An early release that covered about 600 HLA-typed donors contained about 290 gigabases of sequencing data and tens of millions of unique TCR sequences. Among the 398 genotyped donors, 75% to 90% belonged to the genetic ancestry cluster associated with self-reported Caucasian donors. The study aimed to test whether cataloging public T cell receptors could reveal signatures of past pathogen exposure. The study used immunosequencing to profile the T cell repertoires of 666 subjects and linked those repertoires to cytomegalovirus serostatus. A separate validation cohort of over a hundred different subjects was used in addition to the approximately 670-subject first cohort. The study combined high-throughput TCR immunosequencing, statistical association of individual TCRs with disease status, and machine learning to predict cytomegalovirus infection status. In a later analysis, previously published TCR beta repertoires from more than 500 donors were re-analyzed and high-resolution HLA genotyping was added so that TCR occurrence patterns could be studied. The later analysis used no new phenotypic data to find candidate immune exposures, relying instead on TCR beta sequences and their occurrence across donors. To decide whether each TCR beta V gene segment behaved as functional or pseudogenic, an earlier analysis of fewer than 750 of the donors relied on high-throughput TCR beta sequencing. Donor age, sex, ethnicity and CMV serostatus were collected together with the repertoire data. A later genetic analysis took genome-wide SNP genotypes for about three fifths of the roughly 700 donors and used that subset as a discovery cohort. Every discovery cohort repertoire had been produced on one sequencing platform. HLA typing covered class I and class II loci at four-digit resolution. The number of donors typed differed by locus, with about 629-630 for A, B, C, DRB1 and DQB1, 522 for DQA1, some 570 for DPA1, and some 450 for DPB1. Because of strong linkage in the cohort, roughly five DR-DQ haplotypes were treated as single units for association and clustering. Among some 400 genotyped donors of the cohort, an average of around 220,000 unique TCR beta nucleotide sequences was sequenced per donor, of which roughly 17% were non-productive.

This clone appeared once. It lacks a known antigen. No base-level quality is on record; no much larger clone is a single base apart. Overall study results and their limits: According to the authors, the approach could potentially be generalized to other disease states and immunological phenotypes. The sequencing pipeline was judged likely to have produced a cluster of highly shared sequence variants as a technical artifact. CMV serostatus was the only immune exposure information available for the cohort. A later analysis found that most CMV-associated TCR beta chains appeared HLA-restricted, with HLA associations seemingly driven largely by CMV exposure. A later analysis found that HLA-associated TCR beta chains were more clonally expanded and had lower generation probabilities than equally common non-associated chains. Because counts were too low, fewer than 20 rarely observed V segments, including chromosome 9 orphons, were excluded from the earlier analysis of 587 of the donors. The study listed approximately 150 TCR beta chains as associated with cytomegalovirus. Presence/absence analyses assumed roughly uniform sequencing depth across donors, an assumption that may not hold. Because the 87-base-pair reads could not distinguish some IMGT-functional V segments, including TRBV6-2 and TRBV6-3, those segments were excluded. A further reported finding was that TCR beta sequences accurately predicted the HLA-A and HLA-B alleles for most subjects in the first cohort. According to a later analysis, parvovirus B19, influenza, CMV and Epstein-Barr virus appeared linked to several top co-occurrence clusters. The cohort was sequenced for TCR beta chains only, and without alpha or paired-chain data the features that could be detected were limited. In a later analysis, the rate of TCR association differed among HLA loci, with DRB1 alleles having the most associated TCRs and HLA-C alleles having the fewest. Correlated functional status among segregating V segments might be attributable to linkage disequilibrium, but an unknown experimental factor could not be ruled out. A few of the identified cytomegalovirus-associated TCR beta chains were confirmed in vitro to be specific for cytomegalovirus antigens. Assigning TCR associations to individual alleles was difficult when HLA alleles, especially DR and DQ, strongly co-occurred. In an earlier analysis of 587 of the donors, most TCR beta V segments were observed in productive rearrangements about 90% or about 30% of the time, broadly matching IMGT annotations. Specific HLA alleles were associated with some 15,000 TCR beta sequences at a false discovery rate of 0.05 in a later analysis. According to a later genetic analysis, donors in an Asian-associated ancestry cluster had fewer N-insertions in productive TCRs than the approximately 630-donor mean. Because some donors lacked HLA typing at each locus, the association tests relied only on the typed subset. In both the original and validation cohorts, the classifier was reported to diagnose cytomegalovirus status with high specificity and sensitivity. An association between a missense DCLRE1C variant and V-gene and J-gene trimming of TCR beta chains was found in a later genetic analysis and replicated in an independent cohort. Most TCR sequences were seen in very few donors, while some public TCRs were found in many individuals.

The cohort was made up of roughly 670 healthy bone marrow donors. At the time of sampling, all cohort members were nominally healthy, though unrecorded immune exposures were likely present. The donor was CMV seronegative and belonged to the group of approximately 320 seronegative cohort members. Every donor gave a peripheral blood sample, and the peripheral blood mononuclear cells from that sample were used for TCR beta sequencing. Genomic DNA extraction from the blood cell samples was performed with the Qiagen DNeasy Blood Extraction Kit. Preparation of the library involved the immunoSEQ multiplex PCR assay. For the multiplex PCR, a mixture combining 60 forward primers for TCR Vbeta segments and 13 reverse primers for TCR Jbeta segments was used. The CDR3 region of rearranged TCR beta genes was amplified from genomic DNA by a multiplex PCR assay. On the Illumina HiSeq System, the amplified TCR beta libraries were sequenced as 87-base-pair reads. The original methods were these. In a later analysis, tens of millions of unique TCR beta chains were counted across the 500 to 700 repertoires, and roughly 10 million of these chains were shared by at least two donors. To remove PCR and sequencing errors, raw reads were error-corrected and collapsed into unique sequences using a nearest-neighbor algorithm that merged closely related sequences. CDR3 sequences were aligned to IMGT reference sequences to assign V, D and J gene segments. For a sequence to be retained, a match of at least six nucleotides was required to both a V gene segment and a J gene segment. Rearrangements were classified as productive when the CDR3 lacked stop codons and remained in frame with V and J, and all other rearrangements were classified as non-productive. Following IMGT convention, CDR3 was defined as the stretch from the second conserved V-encoded cysteine to the conserved J-encoded phenylalanine. The earlier analysis of approximately 500 of the donors excluded sequences that lacked an unambiguous match to a single V gene segment. An earlier analysis of 500 to 600 of the donors classified V segments as functional when productive rearrangements were above 56.7% and as segregating when the standard deviation between donors was above 5%. To diagnose cytomegalovirus status from the catalog of TCR beta chain sequences, a statistical classification framework was built. In a later analysis, TCR nucleotide sequences were compared against IMGT/GENE-DB human TR gene sequences so that V and J genes could be assigned. In a later analysis, CDR3 sequences and most-parsimonious VDJ recombination scenarios were assigned using the TCRdist pipeline. In a later analysis, every TCR beta chain was defined by the combination of its CDR3 amino acid sequence and its V-gene family, and reads without a unique V-gene family were dropped. To address suspected cross-contamination and a sequencing artifact, a later analysis removed 550 to 750 highly shared, low-generation-probability nucleotide sequences. In a later analysis, a clonal expansion index was calculated for each public chain from normalized within-repertoire ranks of inferred template counts. In a later analysis, generation probabilities were computed with a VDJ recombination model fitted to out-of-frame rearrangements, and the resulting probabilities were checked against IGoR. In a later analysis, hypergeometric tests were used to score TCR-TCR, TCR-HLA and TCR-CMV co-occurrence, with a repertoire-size bias correction applied to TCR pairs. In a later analysis, false discovery rates were estimated by permuting HLA or CMV assignments 20 times. In a later analysis, co-occurring TCRs were grouped using DBSCAN, with TCRdist sequence similarity added in when clustering inside HLA-allele-positive subsets. Repertoires with fewer than 30,000 or more than 120,000 public chains, plus five repertoires with anomalous nucleotide sharing, were excluded from co-occurrence clustering. TCRdb holds this immuneACCESS table with in-frame rearrangements only. Some clones are missing; in checked studies, unresolved V genes explain under half, and the rest has no known cause. That table furnishes V, J and clone size, whereas the DNA furnished D and trimming. This sample holds around 180,000 clones; over 75% were observed only once. 2% to 2.5% of the sample is in the top ten clones.

The CDR3 covers 15 residues, taking in both the cysteine and the phenylalanine. CDR3 DNA only is kept here, 45 bases in frame from base 1. From a lookup of the germline V gene, CDR1 and CDR2 are MRHNA and SNTAGT. Compared with germline, V lacks 4 bases and J lacks 5 bases; bases without a gene match: 1. The V and J genes are TRBV6-4 and TRBJ2-1; TRBD2 matches 14 bases in the middle. The sequence was collected from a man in his sixties in good health and CMV-seronegative. Sequenced material: PBMCs. The sequenced DNA is TGTGCCAGCAGTGCGACTAGCGGGAGGGACAATGAGCAGTTCTTC. Its coded protein is CASSATSGRDNEQFF.